This entry lists 8 T cell receptor beta chains sequenced from one sample in a study of T cells in Graves' hyperthyroidism and ophthalmopathy. TCR beta CDR3 regions were amplified from RNA. The HTBI primer set drove a first-round RT-PCR of the TCR CDR3. TCRdb re-called the multiplex PCR reads with MiXCR, one entry per CDR3 protein. The sample consists of fewer than 650,000 distinct CDR3 sequences, about 15% of them appearing once. Specimen: blood. Every receptor here comes from a woman in her thirties or forties with Graves' hyperthyroidism.

Ten or more counts support this clonotype. This chain uses TRBV20-1 with TRBJ2-3, with D unresolved. Germline assignment: CDR1 DFQATT and CDR2 SNEGSKA (reference sequence). V shed 2 bases and J shed 1 base, with 7 bases lying between them. The CDR3 has 13 amino acids. The CDR3 bases are TGCAGTGCTAGAAATCCTGGCACAGATACGCAGTATTTT. Translated, it gives CSARNPGTDTQYF.

This clonotype was observed many times. The J gene is TRBJ1-2, the V gene TRBV28; 8 positions agree with TRBD1. This CDR3 spans 14 amino acids. J was trimmed by 5 bases and V by 6 bases; bases with no gene match: 8. Germline V gives CDR1 MDHEN, CDR2 SYDVKM. The CDR3 here is CASSHRDRFYGYTF. As DNA, the CDR3 is TGTGCCAGCAGCCACCGGGACAGGTTTTATGGCTACACCTTC.

This clonotype was seen many times. The chain carries TRBV10-3 and TRBJ1-1; TRBD1 might be the D (5 bases). V lost 3 bases, J lost 0 bases, and 11 bases lay in between. This CDR3 comprises 15 residues. Per the germline V gene, CDR1 is ENHRY and CDR2 is SYGVKD. Here the CDR3 reads CAISEGQGMNTEAFF. The CDR3 nucleotides read TGTGCCATCAGTGAAGGGCAGGGCATGAACACTGAAGCTTTCTTT.

This clonotype was detected ten times or more. This chain joins TRBV28 and TRBJ1-4, with 9 bases identical to TRBD1. The germline gives CDR1 MDHEN, CDR2 SYDVKM. V trimming: 10 bases; J trimming: 8 bases; junction bases outside the gene matches: 11. The CDR3 is 14 residues long. This chain's CDR3 is CATRTGQGWEKLFF. The CDR3 region has the DNA TGTGCCACCCGAACCGGACAGGGGTGGGAAAAACTGTTTTTT.

This chain joins TRBV6-1 and TRBJ2-7; maybe TRBD1 (5 bases). The V end was cut by 10 bases, the J end by 0 bases, with 10 bases between. Germline V gene data show CDR1 as MNHNS and CDR2 as SASEGT. CDR3 length: 12 residues. This chain's CDR3 is CATDRSSYEQYF. The CDR3 bases are TGTGCCACTGACAGAAGCTCCTACGAGCAGTACTTC.

The chain carries TRBV5-1 and TRBJ2-7, with 8 nucleotides matching TRBD1. V gave up 2 bases and J gave up 4 bases; unmatched junction bases: 8. Germline assignment: CDR1 SGHRS and CDR2 YFSETQ. The CDR3 is 15 residues long. The DNA of the CDR3 is TGCGCCAGCAGCTTCTCGGACAGGGTATTTTACGAGCAGTACTTC. This sequence encodes CASSFSDRVFYEQYF.

In its sample, this clonotype was seen a few times. The junction differs from germline at one of its ends, possibly a read error. The V call is TRBV4-2, the J call TRBJ1-2; D possibly corresponds to TRBD1 (5 bases). The CDR3 is made up of 15 amino acids. Germline V lookup: CDR1 LGHNA, CDR2 YNFKEQ. The CDR3 spells CASSQDTGRGYGYTF. As DNA, the CDR3 is TGTGCTAGCAGCCAAGATACGGGGCGCGGCTATGGCTACACCTTC.

This clonotype was seen ten or more times. DNA for the CDR3: TGTGCCAGTAGAAGGACAGGGGGACAAGAGACCCAGTACTTC. This codes for CASRRTGGQETQYF. The chain links TRBV19 to TRBJ2-5; 10 nucleotides align to TRBD1. The J segment lost 2 bases and the V segment lost 6 bases, leaving 3 bases of the junction unmatched. This CDR3 has 14 amino acids. From germline, CDR1 is LNHDA and CDR2 SQIVND (reference sequence).